The subject of this entry is one T cell receptor (beta chain). What it recognizes is unknown. The CDR3 runs to 13 residues. V was shortened by 0 bases and J by 1 base, with 3 bases between the two germline ends. CDR1 MNHNY and CDR2 SVGAGI come from the germline V gene (reference sequence). The sample belongs to a study of shared clonotypes between healthy human individuals. In the study overall: Three plates each covered CD4 naive and memory; CD8 naive two, CD8 memory one. Findings and caveats of the study: Sample collection involved blood only; tissue repertoires are likely different.

Genomic DNA from each subset was divided evenly over several immunoSEQ plates. The repertoire was sequenced with immunoSEQ multiplex PCR; TCRdb's copy has only in-frame clones and lacks some. Found here are over 2 million clones, 85% to 95% of them singletons; the top ten hold more than 0.1%. Sequencing used naive CD4+ T cells sorted from blood. The subset here: CD45RA+ positively selected. The receptor was isolated from a man between 18 and 29 years old in good health. This chain uses TRBV6-6 with TRBJ2-5, with D unclear. The CDR3 protein is CASSYSIQETQYF. The CDR3 DNA follows: TGTGCCAGCAGTTACTCGATCCAAGAGACCCAGTACTTC.